This entry lists 10 T cell receptor beta chains sequenced from one sample in a study of T cell responses to AZD1222 COVID-19 vaccine. Data came from immunoSEQ multiplex PCR; TCRdb stores just in-frame clones and leaves some out. The table has 70,000 or so clones, around 82% seen once. This specimen was peripheral blood, taken 28 days after the second AZD1222 dose. The receptors stem from an adult who received the AZD1222 COVID-19 vaccine.

This clone was recorded a few times. The chain employs TRBV2 and TRBJ1-1; TRBD1 is a possible D gene (6 bases). CDR1 SNHLY and CDR2 FYNNEI come from the germline V gene. Deletions cut 9 bases from V and 1 base from J, with 12 bases between. CDR3 length: 13 residues. CDR3 sequence (DNA): TGTGCCAGTGGGACACACGAGAACACTGAAGCTTTCTTT. Protein: CASGTHENTEAFF.

V and J are TRBV10-2 and TRBJ1-5, with unresolved D. The CDR3 runs to 12 residues. Trimming stripped 2 bases from V and 3 bases from J, with 2 bases between. CDR1 is WSHSY, CDR2 SAAADI, per germline. The CDR3, as DNA: TGCGCCAGCAGTGAGCCCAATCAGCCCCAGCATTTT. Amino acids: CASSEPNQPQHF.

This clone was observed a few times. The chain recombines TRBV3-1 (or the pseudogene TRBV3-2) with TRBJ1-6; D is uncertain. CDR3 length equals 15 residues. V was cut by 3 bases and J by 7 bases, with 13 bases left in between. Germline assignment: CDR1 LGHDT and CDR2 YNNKEL (reference sequence). The DNA for the CDR3 is TGTGCCAGCAGCCACGCTCGGGCCCCCAATTCACCCCTCCACTTT. Its protein product is CASSHARAPNSPLHF.

In its sample, this clone was seen once. This chain connects TRBV5-6 to TRBJ1-1, with D unclear. Per germline, CDR1 SGHDT and CDR2 YYEEEE. The V and J ends lost 1 base and 1 base respectively, with 11 bases between them. This CDR3 is 15 amino acids long. The CDR3 loop reads CASSLTLYGNTEAFF. Written as DNA, the CDR3 is TGTGCCAGCAGCTTGACGCTCTACGGGAACACTGAAGCTTTCTTT.

CDR3 in DNA: TGTGCCAGCAGTACAGAAGGACAGGGTGATGAAAAACTGTTTTTT. Protein sequence: CASSTEGQGDEKLFF. The chain couples TRBV5-5 to TRBJ1-4; 8 bases map to TRBD1. This CDR3 comprises 15 residues. The germline gives CDR1 SGHKS, CDR2 YYEKEE (reference sequence). J lost 6 bases, V lost 5 bases, and 9 bases had no gene match.

This chain joins TRBV20-1 and TRBJ2-3; 8 positions agree with TRBD2. The V and J ends lost 1 base and 13 bases, in that order; junction bases with no gene match: 4. The CDR3 sequence is 11 residues long. Germline V gene lookup returns CDR1 DFQATT and CDR2 SNEGSKA (reference sequence). Here the CDR3 DNA reads TGCAGTGCTAGAGGGTTAGCGGGGAAGTATTTT. Amino acids: CSARGLAGKYF.

This rearrangement joins TRBV7-8 to TRBJ2-1; 10 bases map to TRBD2. V was pared by 3 bases and J by 5 bases, with 16 bases of the junction left unmatched. The CDR3 contains 19 residues. Germline V gene data show CDR1 as SGHVS and CDR2 as FQNEAQ. The CDR3: CASSFQLAGPPLSDNEQFF. Written as DNA, the CDR3 is TGTGCCAGCAGCTTCCAACTAGCGGGGCCTCCCCTTTCGGACAATGAGCAGTTCTTC.

This clone is classed as medium-sized. V gene TRBV4-3 combines with J gene TRBJ1-4; no reliable D call. Trimming took off 1 base at V and 6 bases at J, with 9 bases between the two ends. CDR3 length: 14 residues. Looked up from germline, CDR1 is LGHNA and CDR2 is YSLEER. The CDR3 reads CASSQGQRDEKLFF. The CDR3 DNA reads as TGCGCCAGCAGCCAAGGACAACGGGATGAAAAACTGTTTTTT.

V usage is TRBV3-1 (or the pseudogene TRBV3-2) and J usage is TRBJ2-7, with 15 positions matching TRBD2. V lost 1 base and J lost 5; bases outside the gene matches: 3. Germline CDR1 reads LGHDT; CDR2 reads YNNKEL (reference sequence). The CDR3 consists of 16 residues. The chain's CDR3 is CASSQGTSGGAHEQYF. In DNA form, the CDR3 reads TGTGCCAGCAGCCAAGGGACTAGCGGGGGGGCCCACGAGCAGTACTTC.

CDR3 residues: CASSSRLRAGNTIYF. DNA of the CDR3: TGTGCCAGCAGCTCCCGACTTAGGGCAGGAAACACCATATATTTT. The gene calls are TRBV9 and TRBJ1-3; no definite D call. Trimming pared 4 bases from V and 4 bases from J, leaving 15 bases between. The CDR3 runs to 15 residues. CDR1 is SGDLS and CDR2 is YYNGEE in the germline V gene.